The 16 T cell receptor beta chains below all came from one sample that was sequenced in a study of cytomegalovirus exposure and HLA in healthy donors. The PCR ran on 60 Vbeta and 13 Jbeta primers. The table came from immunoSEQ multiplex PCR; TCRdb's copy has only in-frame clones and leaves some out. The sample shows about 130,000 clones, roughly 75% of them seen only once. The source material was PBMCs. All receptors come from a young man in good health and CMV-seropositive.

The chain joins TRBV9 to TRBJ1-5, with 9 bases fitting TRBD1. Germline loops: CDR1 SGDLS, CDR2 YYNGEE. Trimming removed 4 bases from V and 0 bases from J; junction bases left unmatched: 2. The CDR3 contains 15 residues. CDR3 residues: CASSWTGDSNQPQHF. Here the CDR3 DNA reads TGTGCCAGCAGCTGGACAGGGGATAGCAATCAGCCCCAGCATTTT. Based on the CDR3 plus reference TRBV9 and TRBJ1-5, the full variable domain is DSGVTQTPKHLITATGQRVTLRCSPRSGDLSVYWYQQSLDQGLQFLIQYYNGEERAKGNILERFSAQQFPDLHSELNLSSLELGDSALYFCASSWTGDSNQPQHFGDGTRLSIL.

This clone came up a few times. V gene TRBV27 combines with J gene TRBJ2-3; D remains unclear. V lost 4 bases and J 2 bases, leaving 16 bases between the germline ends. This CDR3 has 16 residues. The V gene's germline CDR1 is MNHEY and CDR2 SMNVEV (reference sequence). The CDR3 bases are TGTGCCAGCAGTTCCCTGATATCGCCACACACAGATACGCAGTATTTT. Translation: CASSSLISPHTDTQYF.

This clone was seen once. For the CDR3, the DNA is TGTGCCAGTAGTAAGTCCCTTTCACTTGAGCAGTACTTC. Translated, it gives CASSKSLSLEQYF. The chain recombines TRBV19 with TRBJ2-7; D unclear. The V gene's germline CDR1 is LNHDA and CDR2 SQIVND (reference sequence). This CDR3 spans 13 amino acids. V was clipped by 4 bases and J by 7 bases, with 14 bases between them.

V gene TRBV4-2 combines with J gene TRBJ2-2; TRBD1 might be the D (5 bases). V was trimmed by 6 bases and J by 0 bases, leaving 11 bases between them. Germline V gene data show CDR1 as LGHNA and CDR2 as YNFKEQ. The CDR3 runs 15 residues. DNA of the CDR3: TGTGCCAGCAGTCCCGTAGGGGCGAACACCGGGGAGCTGTTTTTT. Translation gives CASSPVGANTGELFF.

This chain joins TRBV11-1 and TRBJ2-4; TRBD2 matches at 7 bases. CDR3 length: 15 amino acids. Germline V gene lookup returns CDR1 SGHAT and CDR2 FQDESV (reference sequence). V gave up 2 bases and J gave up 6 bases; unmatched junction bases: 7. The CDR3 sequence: CASSLRSSGGNIQYF. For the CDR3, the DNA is TGTGCCAGCAGCTTACGGTCGTCGGGAGGAAACATTCAGTACTTC. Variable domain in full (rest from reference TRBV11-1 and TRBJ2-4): EAEVAQSPRYKITEKSQAVAFWCDPISGHATLYWYRQILGQGPELLVQFQDESVVDDSQLPKDRFSAERLKGVDSTLKIQPAELGDSAMYLCASSLRSSGGNIQYFGAGTRLSVL.

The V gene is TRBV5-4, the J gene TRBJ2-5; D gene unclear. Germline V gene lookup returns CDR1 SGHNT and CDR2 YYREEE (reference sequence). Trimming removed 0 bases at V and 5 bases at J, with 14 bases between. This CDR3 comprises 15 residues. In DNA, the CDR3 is TGTGCCAGCAGCTTGGATCTGCGGAGTGGGGAGACCCAGTACTTC. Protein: CASSLDLRSGETQYF.

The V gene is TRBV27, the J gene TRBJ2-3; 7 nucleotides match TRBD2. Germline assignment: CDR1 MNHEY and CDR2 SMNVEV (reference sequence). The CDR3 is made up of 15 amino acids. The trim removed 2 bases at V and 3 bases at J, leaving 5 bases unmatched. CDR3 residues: CASSLGGRSTDTQYF. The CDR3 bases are TGTGCCAGCAGTTTAGGCGGGAGATCGACAGATACGCAGTATTTT.

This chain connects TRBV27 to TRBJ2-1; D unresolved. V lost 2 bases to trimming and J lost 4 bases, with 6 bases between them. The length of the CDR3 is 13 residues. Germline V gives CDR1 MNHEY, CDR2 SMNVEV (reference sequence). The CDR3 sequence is CASSLKHYNEQFF. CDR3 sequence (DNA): TGTGCCAGCAGTTTAAAACATTACAATGAGCAGTTCTTC.

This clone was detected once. CDR3 loop: CASSVVAGVRETQYF. CDR3 DNA: TGTGCCAGCAGCGTAGTAGCGGGAGTGAGGGAGACCCAGTACTTC. The genes are TRBV9 and TRBJ2-5, with 9 bases lining up with TRBD2. This CDR3 is 15 amino acids long. Germline CDR1 is SGDLS and CDR2 is YYNGEE. Trimming removed 0 bases from V and 5 bases from J; junction bases left unmatched: 5.

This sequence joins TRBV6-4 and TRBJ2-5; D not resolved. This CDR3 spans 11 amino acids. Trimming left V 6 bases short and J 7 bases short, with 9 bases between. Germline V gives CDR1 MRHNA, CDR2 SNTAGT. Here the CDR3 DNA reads TGTGCCAGCAGGATTGGTAGGACCCAGTACTTC. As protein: CASRIGRTQYF.

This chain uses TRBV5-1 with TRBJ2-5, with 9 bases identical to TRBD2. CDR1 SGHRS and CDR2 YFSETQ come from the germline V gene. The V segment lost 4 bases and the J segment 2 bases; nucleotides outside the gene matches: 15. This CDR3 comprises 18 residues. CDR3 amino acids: CASSNPGLASLFQETQYF. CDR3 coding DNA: TGCGCCAGCAGCAATCCGGGACTAGCTTCCTTGTTTCAAGAGACCCAGTACTTC. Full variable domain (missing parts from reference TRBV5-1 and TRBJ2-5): KAGVTQTPRYLIKTRGQQVTLSCSPISGHRSVSWYQQTPGQGLQFLFEYFSETQRNKGNFPGRFSGRQFSNSRSEMNVSTLELGDSALYLCASSNPGLASLFQETQYFGPGTRLLVL.

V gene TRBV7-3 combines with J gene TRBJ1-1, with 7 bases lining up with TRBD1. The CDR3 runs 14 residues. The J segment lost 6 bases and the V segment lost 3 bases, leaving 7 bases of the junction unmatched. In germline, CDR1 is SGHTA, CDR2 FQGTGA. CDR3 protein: CASSLTGNSAEAFF. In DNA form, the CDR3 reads TGTGCCAGCAGCTTGACAGGGAATTCGGCTGAAGCTTTCTTT.

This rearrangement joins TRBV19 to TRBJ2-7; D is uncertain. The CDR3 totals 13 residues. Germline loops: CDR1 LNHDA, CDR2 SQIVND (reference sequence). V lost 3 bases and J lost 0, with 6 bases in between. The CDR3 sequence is CASSISLSYEQYF. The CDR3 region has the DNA TGTGCCAGTAGTATTTCTCTCTCCTACGAGCAGTACTTC.

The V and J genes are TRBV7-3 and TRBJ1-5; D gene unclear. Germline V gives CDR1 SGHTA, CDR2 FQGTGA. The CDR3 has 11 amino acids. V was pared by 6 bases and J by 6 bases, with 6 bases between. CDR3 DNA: TGTGCCAGCAGAGCCTGTCAGCCCCAGCATTTT. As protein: CASRACQPQHF.

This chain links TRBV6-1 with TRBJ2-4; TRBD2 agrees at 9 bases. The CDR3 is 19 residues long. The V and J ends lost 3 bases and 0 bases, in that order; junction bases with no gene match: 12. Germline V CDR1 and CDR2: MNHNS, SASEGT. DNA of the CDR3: TGTGCCAGCAGTGAGAGTTGGGCGGGAGGGCTAATAGCCAAAAACATTCAGTACTTC. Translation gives CASSESWAGGLIAKNIQYF.

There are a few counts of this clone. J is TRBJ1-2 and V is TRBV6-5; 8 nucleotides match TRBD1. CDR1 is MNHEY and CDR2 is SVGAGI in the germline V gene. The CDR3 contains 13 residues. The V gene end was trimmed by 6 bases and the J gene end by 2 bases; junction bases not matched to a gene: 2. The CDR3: CASRHRGNYGYTF. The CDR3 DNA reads TGTGCCAGCAGACACAGGGGGAACTATGGCTACACCTTC.